Listed below are T cell receptor beta chains from one sample, sequenced in a study of siplizumab effects on memory and regulatory T cells. Here immunoSEQ multiplex PCR was the method, and the copy in TCRdb shows in-frame clones only, minus some. This table holds under 130,000 clones, around 93% found once. What was sequenced was CD4+ T cells sorted from blood. The receptors stem from a human donor in good health. Each CDR3 is given with its conserved first and last residue. Each record gives: CDR3 DNA, CDR3 protein, CDR3 length, D gene, clone size, J gene, V gene. D genes are given only for firm matches. Clone size is shown for a subset of rows, as once, few, many or a class of expanded clone.

CDR3 DNA: TGTGCCAGCAGCCATTTGACTAGCAGGGTGGCTGAGCAGTTCTTC
CDR3 protein: CASSHLTSRVAEQFF
CDR3 length: 15
D gene: TRBD2
clone size: NA
J gene: TRBJ2-1
V gene: TRBV14

CDR3 DNA: TGTGCCAGCAGCTTTGAAAACACCATATATTTT
CDR3 protein: CASSFENTIYF
CDR3 length: 11
D gene: NA
clone size: NA
J gene: TRBJ1-3
V gene: TRBV7-9

CDR3 DNA: TGTGCCAGCAGCTCCCGGCTAGCGGAAGAGACCCAGTACTTC
CDR3 protein: CASSSRLAEETQYF
CDR3 length: 14
D gene: TRBD2
clone size: NA
J gene: TRBJ2-5
V gene: TRBV7-6

CDR3 DNA: TGTGCCTGGTTTGCCGGGACAGAGAATTCACCCCTCCACTTT
CDR3 protein: CAWFAGTENSPLHF
CDR3 length: 14
D gene: TRBD1
clone size: NA
J gene: TRBJ1-6
V gene: TRBV30

CDR3 DNA: TGTGCCAGCAGCTTAGCGAGGGCGGGGGGGCAAAATGAGCAGTTCTTC
CDR3 protein: CASSLARAGGQNEQFF
CDR3 length: 16
D gene: TRBD2
clone size: NA
J gene: TRBJ2-1
V gene: TRBV7-8

CDR3 DNA: TGCGCCAGCAGGGGAACTAGCGGGAGGGCATGTACGCAGTATTTT
CDR3 protein: CASRGTSGRACTQYF
CDR3 length: 15
D gene: TRBD2
clone size: NA
J gene: TRBJ2-3
V gene: TRBV10-1

CDR3 DNA: TGTGCCAGCAGCTTAGCACTCCGCTCTCTGGAAAAACTGTTTTTT
CDR3 protein: CASSLALRSLEKLFF
CDR3 length: 15
D gene: NA
clone size: NA
J gene: TRBJ1-4
V gene: TRBV7-9

CDR3 DNA: TGTGCCAGCAGCAAAGATGACAATGAGCAGTTCTTC
CDR3 protein: CASSKDDNEQFF
CDR3 length: 12
D gene: NA
clone size: NA
J gene: TRBJ2-1
V gene: TRBV11-2

CDR3 DNA: TGTGCCAGCTCACCAGATAACAGGGGGCGCTTTTCACCCCTCCACTTT
CDR3 protein: CASSPDNRGRFSPLHF
CDR3 length: 16
D gene: TRBD1
clone size: once
J gene: TRBJ1-6
V gene: TRBV18

CDR3 DNA: TGTGCCAGCAGTGATTTAGGGATGAGCAATCAGCCCCAGCATTTT
CDR3 protein: CASSDLGMSNQPQHF
CDR3 length: 15
D gene: NA
clone size: NA
J gene: TRBJ1-5
V gene: TRBV2

CDR3 DNA: TGTGCCAGCAGTGAACTGCAGGTGACCGGGGAGCTGTTTTTT
CDR3 protein: CASSELQVTGELFF
CDR3 length: 14
D gene: NA
clone size: NA
J gene: TRBJ2-2
V gene: TRBV6-1

CDR3 DNA: TGTGCCAGCAGTTTGGGATTCCGGGAGACCCAGTACTTC
CDR3 protein: CASSLGFRETQYF
CDR3 length: 13
D gene: NA
clone size: NA
J gene: TRBJ2-5
V gene: TRBV27

CDR3 DNA: TGTGCCAGAAGCTTTAACGGGGATAACACCATATATTTT
CDR3 protein: CARSFNGDNTIYF
CDR3 length: 13
D gene: NA
clone size: once
J gene: TRBJ1-3
V gene: TRBV5-3

CDR3 DNA: TGTGCCAGCAGGGAGAGCGGGGGTCGAATCTACGAGCAGTACTTC
CDR3 protein: CASRESGGRIYEQYF
CDR3 length: 15
D gene: TRBD2
clone size: NA
J gene: TRBJ2-7
V gene: TRBV11-3

CDR3 DNA: TGCGCCAGCAGCTTGGAAGGGGGAAGGATCACTGAAGCTTTCTTT
CDR3 protein: CASSLEGGRITEAFF
CDR3 length: 15
D gene: NA
clone size: NA
J gene: TRBJ1-1
V gene: TRBV5-1

CDR3 DNA: TGCGCCAGCAGCTTGGCAGGGACCGGAAACACCATATATTTT
CDR3 protein: CASSLAGTGNTIYF
CDR3 length: 14
D gene: NA
clone size: NA
J gene: TRBJ1-3
V gene: TRBV5-1

CDR3 DNA: TGTGCCAGCAGCCCCAGGCCTGTTAACACTGAAGCTTTCTTT
CDR3 protein: CASSPRPVNTEAFF
CDR3 length: 14
D gene: NA
clone size: NA
J gene: TRBJ1-1
V gene: TRBV11-2

CDR3 DNA: TGCGCCAGCAGCCAGAGGACAGGGGGTGCATTCGGCTACACCTTC
CDR3 protein: CASSQRTGGAFGYTF
CDR3 length: 15
D gene: TRBD1
clone size: NA
J gene: TRBJ1-2
V gene: TRBV5-1

CDR3 DNA: TGCGCCAGCAGCCGGGACAGGGGGCAAGGGGACTATGGCTACACCTTC
CDR3 protein: CASSRDRGQGDYGYTF
CDR3 length: 16
D gene: TRBD1
clone size: NA
J gene: TRBJ1-2
V gene: TRBV4-3

CDR3 DNA: TGTGCCAGCAGTGAGAGGGGGTCGGCTGAAGCTTTCTTT
CDR3 protein: CASSERGSAEAFF
CDR3 length: 13
D gene: NA
clone size: NA
J gene: TRBJ1-1
V gene: TRBV6-1

CDR3 DNA: TGTGCCAGCAGCAGGGGCGACTTCAATGAGCAGTTCTTC
CDR3 protein: CASSRGDFNEQFF
CDR3 length: 13
D gene: NA
clone size: NA
J gene: TRBJ2-1
V gene: TRBV2

CDR3 DNA: TGTGCCAGCTCACCACAACAGCGAGATAATTCACCCCTCCACTTT
CDR3 protein: CASSPQQRDNSPLHF
CDR3 length: 15
D gene: NA
clone size: NA
J gene: TRBJ1-6
V gene: TRBV18

CDR3 DNA: TGCGCCAGCAGCCCGGGACTAGCGAACACCGGGGAGCTGTTTTTT
CDR3 protein: CASSPGLANTGELFF
CDR3 length: 15
D gene: TRBD2
clone size: NA
J gene: TRBJ2-2
V gene: TRBV5-1

CDR3 DNA: TGCGCCAGCAGCTTGGCAAAGGGCCTAAACACTGAAGCTTTCTTT
CDR3 protein: CASSLAKGLNTEAFF
CDR3 length: 15
D gene: NA
clone size: NA
J gene: TRBJ1-1
V gene: TRBV5-1

CDR3 DNA: TGTGCCAGTAGTACGGACAGGGTTACCTATGGCTACACCTTC
CDR3 protein: CASSTDRVTYGYTF
CDR3 length: 14
D gene: TRBD1
clone size: few
J gene: TRBJ1-2
V gene: TRBV19

CDR3 DNA: TGTGCCAGTAGTTTGGGGGTTAGCACAGATACGCAGTATTTT
CDR3 protein: CASSLGVSTDTQYF
CDR3 length: 14
D gene: NA
clone size: NA
J gene: TRBJ2-3
V gene: TRBV19

CDR3 DNA: TGCGCCAGCAGTCTTGGACGGACCATCTATGGCTACACCTTC
CDR3 protein: CASSLGRTIYGYTF
CDR3 length: 14
D gene: NA
clone size: NA
J gene: TRBJ1-2
V gene: TRBV5-1

CDR3 DNA: TGTGCCAGCTCACCACCCTCAGTTCTGGATACGCAGTATTTT
CDR3 protein: CASSPPSVLDTQYF
CDR3 length: 14
D gene: NA
clone size: NA
J gene: TRBJ2-3
V gene: TRBV18

CDR3 DNA: TGCGCCAGCAGCTCCAGACAGGGCTCCGGGGAGCTGTTTTTT
CDR3 protein: CASSSRQGSGELFF
CDR3 length: 14
D gene: TRBD1
clone size: NA
J gene: TRBJ2-2
V gene: TRBV5-1

CDR3 DNA: TGTGCCAGCACGCCAGGACGGCTGGGTGGAAACACCATATATTTT
CDR3 protein: CASTPGRLGGNTIYF
CDR3 length: 15
D gene: NA
clone size: NA
J gene: TRBJ1-3
V gene: TRBV6-6

CDR3 DNA: TGTGCCAGCAGCAGGGACAGGAGCTCCTACGAGCAGTACTTC
CDR3 protein: CASSRDRSSYEQYF
CDR3 length: 14
D gene: TRBD1
clone size: NA
J gene: TRBJ2-7
V gene: TRBV5-6

CDR3 DNA: TGTGCCAGTAGTATTGGGGGCCAGCCCCAGCATTTT
CDR3 protein: CASSIGGQPQHF
CDR3 length: 12
D gene: NA
clone size: NA
J gene: TRBJ1-5
V gene: TRBV19

CDR3 DNA: TGTGCCAGCAGTGATAAAGGGGGCTTCGAGCAGTACTTC
CDR3 protein: CASSDKGGFEQYF
CDR3 length: 13
D gene: TRBD1
clone size: NA
J gene: TRBJ2-7
V gene: TRBV2

CDR3 DNA: TGTGCCAGTAGTCCCAGGGATTCTGCTGGCTACACCTTC
CDR3 protein: CASSPRDSAGYTF
CDR3 length: 13
D gene: NA
clone size: NA
J gene: TRBJ1-2
V gene: TRBV19

CDR3 DNA: TGTGCCAGCTCACCACGCGTCAGCTCTATTTCCTACGAGCAGTACTTC
CDR3 protein: CASSPRVSSISYEQYF
CDR3 length: 16
D gene: NA
clone size: NA
J gene: TRBJ2-7
V gene: TRBV18

CDR3 DNA: TGTGCCACCAGCAGATACGGCGAGCAGTACTTC
CDR3 protein: CATSRYGEQYF
CDR3 length: 11
D gene: NA
clone size: NA
J gene: TRBJ2-7
V gene: TRBV15

CDR3 DNA: TGTGCCAGTAGTATCGAGGCTAGCGGGATCGGTTCCGGGGCGTACGAGCAGTACTTC
CDR3 protein: CASSIEASGIGSGAYEQYF
CDR3 length: 19
D gene: TRBD2
clone size: NA
J gene: TRBJ2-7
V gene: TRBV19

CDR3 DNA: TGTGCCAGCAGTGAAGGCAGGGGGCCTGGCTACACCTTC
CDR3 protein: CASSEGRGPGYTF
CDR3 length: 13
D gene: TRBD1
clone size: NA
J gene: TRBJ1-2
V gene: TRBV6-1

CDR3 DNA: TGTGCCTGGAATTCGGTCGGAACGGGGGAGCAGTACTTC
CDR3 protein: CAWNSVGTGEQYF
CDR3 length: 13
D gene: NA
clone size: NA
J gene: TRBJ2-5
V gene: TRBV30

CDR3 DNA: TGTGCCTGGAGTGACACCCCCTCCGCGGGGGGGGGAGGCTATGGCTACACCTTC
CDR3 protein: CAWSDTPSAGGGGYGYTF
CDR3 length: 18
D gene: NA
clone size: NA
J gene: TRBJ1-2
V gene: TRBV30

CDR3 DNA: TGCGCCAGCAGCTTGGTGGGTCCTTCTGCTGAGACCCAGTACTTC
CDR3 protein: CASSLVGPSAETQYF
CDR3 length: 15
D gene: NA
clone size: NA
J gene: TRBJ2-5
V gene: TRBV5-1

CDR3 DNA: TGTGCCAGCAGCCCGCATAGAGACACTGAAGCTTTCTTT
CDR3 protein: CASSPHRDTEAFF
CDR3 length: 13
D gene: NA
clone size: few
J gene: TRBJ1-1
V gene: TRBV6-6

CDR3 DNA: TGTGCCTGGACCCGACTAGCGGCGAACACCGGGGAGCTGTTTTTT
CDR3 protein: CAWTRLAANTGELFF
CDR3 length: 15
D gene: TRBD2
clone size: NA
J gene: TRBJ2-2
V gene: TRBV30

CDR3 DNA: TGTGCCAGCAGCTTGGTTGGGGTTTCACCCCTCCACTTT
CDR3 protein: CASSLVGVSPLHF
CDR3 length: 13
D gene: NA
clone size: NA
J gene: TRBJ1-6
V gene: TRBV5-6

CDR3 DNA: TGTGCCAGCAGCCAGAATTCAATCGGTGAAGCTTTCTTT
CDR3 protein: CASSQNSIGEAFF
CDR3 length: 13
D gene: NA
clone size: once
J gene: TRBJ1-1
V gene: TRBV7-9

CDR3 DNA: TGTGCCAGCAGCGCACAGGGGGCGGGAGAGACCCAGTACTTC
CDR3 protein: CASSAQGAGETQYF
CDR3 length: 14
D gene: TRBD1
clone size: few
J gene: TRBJ2-5
V gene: TRBV7-3

CDR3 DNA: TGTGCCAGCAGCCCCAGGACAGGGACCTACGAGCAGTACTTC
CDR3 protein: CASSPRTGTYEQYF
CDR3 length: 14
D gene: TRBD1
clone size: NA
J gene: TRBJ2-7
V gene: TRBV9

CDR3 DNA: TGTGCCAGCAGCTTAGTTGCGAGTTCCTACAATGAGCAGTTCTTC
CDR3 protein: CASSLVASSYNEQFF
CDR3 length: 15
D gene: NA
clone size: NA
J gene: TRBJ2-1
V gene: TRBV11-1

CDR3 DNA: TGTGCCAGCAAGCGTTTATGGACTAATGAAAAACTGTTTTTT
CDR3 protein: CASKRLWTNEKLFF
CDR3 length: 14
D gene: NA
clone size: NA
J gene: TRBJ1-4
V gene: TRBV2

CDR3 DNA: TGTGCCAGCAGCTTGGAGAGGGGTTCCTACGAGCAGTACTTC
CDR3 protein: CASSLERGSYEQYF
CDR3 length: 14
D gene: NA
clone size: NA
J gene: TRBJ2-7
V gene: TRBV5-5

CDR3 DNA: TGTGCCAGTAACCCCGGGACACCGATTTCTAATGAAAAACTGTTTTTT
CDR3 protein: CASNPGTPISNEKLFF
CDR3 length: 16
D gene: NA
clone size: NA
J gene: TRBJ1-4
V gene: TRBV19

CDR3 DNA: TGTGCCAGCTCACCGGCCCAATGGACGTCGGGCTACACCTTC
CDR3 protein: CASSPAQWTSGYTF
CDR3 length: 14
D gene: NA
clone size: NA
J gene: TRBJ1-2
V gene: TRBV18

CDR3 DNA: TGTGCCAGCAGCTTATGGGGAAGGTGGGACAGTAAGAACTATGGCTACACCTTC
CDR3 protein: CASSLWGRWDSKNYGYTF
CDR3 length: 18
D gene: TRBD1
clone size: once
J gene: TRBJ1-2
V gene: TRBV7-9

CDR3 DNA: TGCGCCAGCAGCTGGGACTTTCCTAACTATGGCTACACCTTC
CDR3 protein: CASSWDFPNYGYTF
CDR3 length: 14
D gene: NA
clone size: NA
J gene: TRBJ1-2
V gene: TRBV5-1

CDR3 DNA: TGTGCCATCAGTGAGTCGGAAGGATACCCGTCCTATGGCTACACCTTC
CDR3 protein: CAISESEGYPSYGYTF
CDR3 length: 16
D gene: NA
clone size: NA
J gene: TRBJ1-2
V gene: TRBV10-3